The T cell receptor (beta chain) described here comes from a study of blood T cell repertoires in COVID-19. Study context: COVID-19 samples, acute and convalescent, were from the United States, Italy and Spain.

This clone was detected a few times. TCRdb's copy holds only in-frame clones and misses some; the assay was immunoSEQ multiplex PCR. The data contain over 300,000 clones, around 84% of them singletons. This CDR3 comprises 21 residues. V lost 5 bases to trimming and J lost 0 bases; unmatched junction nucleotides: 25. Germline V gene lookup returns CDR1 MNHEY and CDR2 SMNVEV (reference sequence). Self-reported history from a screening survey and questionnaire set each donor's cohort. Source material: PBMCs or T cells enriched from blood (not recorded which). The clonotype originates from a woman younger than 30 who had recovered from COVID-19. V is TRBV27 and J is TRBJ2-7, with 7 bases aligning to TRBD1. The CDR3 sequence is CASSPRIGTGKGASISYEQYF. CDR3 nucleotides: TGTGCCAGCAGTCCCCGTATTGGAACAGGGAAGGGGGCCTCGATCTCCTACGAGCAGTACTTC.